This T cell receptor (beta chain) derives from a study of CD8+CD57+ T cells in acquired aplastic anemia. Study-wide background: Yields of DNA that came from sorted CD4+ and CD8+ cells averaged roughly 3 ug. General observations from the study: Patients and controls shared 25 to 30 CD8+ CDR3 sequences.

Both TCR beta VDJ combination and CDR3 sequence profiling were carried out. Genomic DNA was the template for this profiling. MiXCR, applied by TCRdb to the reads, yields one record per CDR3 protein. The sample has 260,000 or so distinct CDR3 sequences; around 82% are singletons. Of note for this clonotype: The antigen remains unidentified.

Sequenced patients had shown CD8+CD57+ cell expansion by flow cytometry. The sample comprised sorted CD4+, CD8+, or CD8+CD57+ T cells (not recorded which) from PBMCs. This TCR derives from a human donor with aplastic anemia.

As DNA, the CDR3 is TGTGCCAGCAGCTTAGTTGGCTGCGGGGGGAGCGATGAGCAGTTCTTC. This sequence encodes CASSLVGCGGSDEQFF. V and J are TRBV5-4 and TRBJ2-1; the match to TRBD2 covers 8 bases. Germline values: CDR1 SGHNT, CDR2 YYREEE (reference sequence). Losses at the gene ends were 2 bases for V and 8 bases for J; bases not matched to a gene: 12. There are 16 residues in the CDR3.